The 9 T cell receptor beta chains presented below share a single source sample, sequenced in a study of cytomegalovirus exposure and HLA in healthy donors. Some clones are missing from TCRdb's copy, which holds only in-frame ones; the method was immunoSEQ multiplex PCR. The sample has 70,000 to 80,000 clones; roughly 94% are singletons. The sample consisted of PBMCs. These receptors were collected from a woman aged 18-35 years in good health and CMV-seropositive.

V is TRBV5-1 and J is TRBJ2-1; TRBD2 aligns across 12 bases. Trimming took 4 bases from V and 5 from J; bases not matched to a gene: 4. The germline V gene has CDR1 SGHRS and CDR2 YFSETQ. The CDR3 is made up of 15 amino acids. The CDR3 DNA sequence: TGCGCCAGCAGCCGGACTAGCGGGGTTAACAATGAGCAGTTCTTC. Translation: CASSRTSGVNNEQFF.

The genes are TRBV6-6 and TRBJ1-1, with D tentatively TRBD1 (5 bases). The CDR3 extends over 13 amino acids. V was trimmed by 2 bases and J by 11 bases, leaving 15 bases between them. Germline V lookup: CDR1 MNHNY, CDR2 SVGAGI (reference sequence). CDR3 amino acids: CASSYGGVPQAFF. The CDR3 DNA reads TGTGCCAGCAGTTACGGAGGGGTACCACAGGCTTTCTTT.

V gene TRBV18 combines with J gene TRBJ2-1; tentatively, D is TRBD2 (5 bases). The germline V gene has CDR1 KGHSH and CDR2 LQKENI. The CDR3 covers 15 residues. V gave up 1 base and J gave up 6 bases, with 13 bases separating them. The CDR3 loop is CASSPQVDYRNEQFF. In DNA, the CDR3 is TGTGCCAGCTCACCACAGGTCGACTACCGCAATGAGCAGTTCTTC. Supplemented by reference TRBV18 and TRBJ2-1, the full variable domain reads NAGVMQNPRHLVRRRGQEARLRCSPMKGHSHVYWYRQLPEEGLKFMVYLQKENIIDESGMPKERFSAEFPKEGPSILRIQQVVRGDSAAYFCASSPQVDYRNEQFFGPGTRLTVL.

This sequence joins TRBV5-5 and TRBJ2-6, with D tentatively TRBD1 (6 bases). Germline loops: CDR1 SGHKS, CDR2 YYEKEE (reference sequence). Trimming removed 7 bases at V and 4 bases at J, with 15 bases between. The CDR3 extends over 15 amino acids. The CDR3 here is CASGYRVSGANVLTF. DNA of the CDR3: TGTGCCAGCGGCTACAGGGTGTCGGGGGCCAACGTCCTGACTTTC.

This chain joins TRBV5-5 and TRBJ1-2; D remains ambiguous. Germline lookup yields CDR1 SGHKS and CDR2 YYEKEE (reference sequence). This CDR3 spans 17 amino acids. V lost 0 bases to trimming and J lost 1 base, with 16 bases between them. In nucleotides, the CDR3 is TGTGCCAGCAGCTTGGCCCCTGCAGGAACCATTAACTATGGCTACACCTTC. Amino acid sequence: CASSLAPAGTINYGYTF.

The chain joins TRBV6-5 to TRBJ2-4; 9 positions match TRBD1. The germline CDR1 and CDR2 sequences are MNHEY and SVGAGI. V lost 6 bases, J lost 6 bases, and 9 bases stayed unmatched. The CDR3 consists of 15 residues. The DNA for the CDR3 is TGTGCCAGCAGCAGGATTTTGGACAGGGGAAACATTCAGTACTTC. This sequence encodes CASSRILDRGNIQYF.

For the CDR3, the DNA is TGCGCCAGCAGCCAAGTCACTGGGGCCAACGTCCTGACTTTC. Its protein product is CASSQVTGANVLTF. J is TRBJ2-6 and V is TRBV4-3; D gene uncertain. The germline gives CDR1 LGHNA, CDR2 YSLEER. V was pared by 1 base and J by 2 bases, with 3 bases between. The CDR3 runs to 14 residues.

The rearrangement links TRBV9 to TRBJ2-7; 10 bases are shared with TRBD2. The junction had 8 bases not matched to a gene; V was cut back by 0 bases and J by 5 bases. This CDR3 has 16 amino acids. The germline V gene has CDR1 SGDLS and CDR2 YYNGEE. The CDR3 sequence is CASSVVPAGGPHEQYF. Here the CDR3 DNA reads TGTGCCAGCAGCGTAGTACCAGCGGGAGGGCCCCACGAGCAGTACTTC.

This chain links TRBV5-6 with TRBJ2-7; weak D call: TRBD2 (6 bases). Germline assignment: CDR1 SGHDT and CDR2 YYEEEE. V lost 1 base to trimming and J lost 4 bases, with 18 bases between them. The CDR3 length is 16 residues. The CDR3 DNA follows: TGTGCCAGCAGCTTGTACCCAGGCCGGGCGGGATACGAGCAGTACTTC. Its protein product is CASSLYPGRAGYEQYF.